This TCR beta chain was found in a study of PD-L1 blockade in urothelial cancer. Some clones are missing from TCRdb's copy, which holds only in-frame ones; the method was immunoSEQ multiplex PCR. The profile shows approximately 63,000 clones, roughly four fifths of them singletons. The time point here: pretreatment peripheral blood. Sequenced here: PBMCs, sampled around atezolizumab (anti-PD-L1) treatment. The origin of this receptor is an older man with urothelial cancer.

CDR3 protein: CASSLRRLRDTEAFF. CDR3 sequence (DNA): TGTGCCAGCAGCTTAAGGAGACTGAGGGACACTGAAGCTTTCTTT. The genes are TRBV7-2 and TRBJ1-1; D gene unclear. The V end lost 2 bases, the J end lost 3 bases, and 13 bases lay between the germline ends. Germline values: CDR1 SGHTA, CDR2 FQGNSA. This CDR3 spans 15 amino acids.